A selection of T cell receptor beta chains follows, all from one sample in a study of T cell responses to AZD1222 COVID-19 vaccine. Generated by immunoSEQ multiplex PCR, the TCRdb table keeps only in-frame clones and is missing some. Here the sample spans about 110,000 clones, around 87% being singletons. Material: peripheral blood, obtained on day 0 of AZD1222 vaccination. The receptor set was obtained from an adult in good health. CDR3s include the opening cysteine and the closing phenylalanine or tryptophan.

TRBV11-3	TRBJ1-2	CASSPTSGLSYGYTF
TRBV7-2	TRBJ1-1	CASTLTGDTEAFF
TRBV19	TRBJ1-6	CASRWAESDRGLSPLHF
TRBV11-3	TRBJ2-3	CASSPPGDTQYF
TRBV28	TRBJ1-4	CAISPPGTGSEKLFF
TRBV7-9	TRBJ2-7	CASSLQGTTAYEQYF
TRBV2	TRBJ1-2	CASSEGGAKAASGLNGYTF
TRBV20-1	TRBJ2-7	CSAQAYEQYF
TRBV28	TRBJ2-3	CASSLGGSGTDTQYF
TRBV19	TRBJ1-1	CASSKVRNTEAFF
TRBV3-1/TRBV3-2	TRBJ2-7	CASSQPGHTYEQYF
TRBV5-1	TRBJ1-2	CASSARQGAWDGYTF
TRBV18	TRBJ2-5	CASSPPSEETQYF
TRBV7-2	TRBJ1-6	CASSSRGRENSPLHF
TRBV15	TRBJ2-3	CATSRAGGYDTQYF
TRBV6-2/TRBV6-3	TRBJ2-3	CASSHTRGNAGGDTQYF
TRBV7-9	TRBJ1-2	CASSYTKSDPYGYTF
TRBV6-5	TRBJ2-7	CATRDGVYEQYF
TRBV5-4	TRBJ2-5	CATEDRGGRETQYF
TRBV5-4	TRBJ2-1	CASSLDLELAYNEQFF
TRBV24-1	TRBJ2-1	CATRSGIEQFF
TRBV4-1	TRBJ2-1	CASSQTGNEQFF
TRBV7-6	TRBJ2-3	CASSLGQGTDTQYF
TRBV29-1	TRBJ2-1	CSVEGAGGGSEQFF
TRBV7-3	TRBJ2-2	CASSQDRAGTGELFF
TRBV28	TRBJ1-4	CASSLLGNEKLFF
TRBV5-1	TRBJ2-2	CASSLGTSTGELFF
TRBV5-4	TRBJ2-2	CASQGGAGELFF
TRBV25-1	TRBJ2-2	CASSESGVGQGDTGELFF
TRBV19	TRBJ1-2	CASRISGQNHGYTF
TRBV7-8	TRBJ2-7	CASSAGGQSYEQYF
TRBV2	TRBJ1-6	CATRDFGNSPLHF
TRBV6-1	TRBJ1-1	CASRRQGNTEAFF
TRBV6-5	TRBJ2-1	CASRGGRSYNEQFF
TRBV7-8	TRBJ1-5	CASSLALETGEDFNQPQHF
TRBV5-4	TRBJ2-1	CASSIRTSGINEQFF
TRBV27	TRBJ2-3	CASSPLRGTQYF
TRBV29-1	TRBJ2-1	CSGGYNEQFF
TRBV4-3	TRBJ2-3	CASSQDGRGTDTQYF
TRBV19	TRBJ2-2	CASSEFRELFF
TRBV24-1	TRBJ2-1	CATSDGLYNEQFF
TRBV2	TRBJ2-1	CASSEATFNEQFF
TRBV5-4	TRBJ2-1	CASSKGQKDYNEQFF
TRBV19	TRBJ1-1	CASSLLGGAEAFF
TRBV10-3	TRBJ2-1	CAISGTSGYNEQFF
TRBV14	TRBJ2-1	CASSQVAGGQYNEQFF
TRBV2	TRBJ1-5	CASRGQSNQPQHF
TRBV5-5	TRBJ2-5	CASSSLLATYQETQYF
TRBV11-2	TRBJ2-7	CASSSLRGQGRAHEQYF
TRBV27	TRBJ2-7	CASSLRGWRQYF
TRBV18	TRBJ2-7	CASSPRRGSWYEQYF